This T cell receptor (beta chain) comes out of a study of human T cells and chemical hapten exposure (TCRdb year 2021). In terms of the full investigation: For sensitization, 2% DPC in acetone was applied to a 2 cm by 2 cm area of upper inner arm skin. Alopecia areata with under or over 50% scalp involvement, alopecia totalis and alopecia universalis were represented in the patient cohort, which was mostly female. Patients additionally received weekly therapeutic DPC doses to the scalp throughout the roughly 23-week study period. Libraries were combined into a pool for sequencing, and differences in TCR yield between samples came mainly from small differences in library volumes within the pool. Patch tests used Finn chambers with 0.01% DPC on the upper back, scored after 6 days by International Contact Dermatitis Research Group standards. For TCR sequencing, blood came from over 25 alopecia patients at anywhere from one to four time points (pre-sensitization, 2, 6 and 24 weeks). Blood samples were taken from patients before sensitization (week 0) and then at 2, 6 and about 24 weeks after DPC sensitization. This study followed changes in the peripheral blood TCR repertoire in vivo during primary and secondary sensitization of alopecia patients to the hapten diphenylcyclopropenone (DPC).

Libraries came from RACE. Sequencing was performed on a NextSeq 500. During library preparation, unique molecular identifiers were attached to individual cDNA molecules so that TCRs could be counted in a quantitative, reproducible way. Each blood RNA sample was used to sequence both TCR alpha and TCR beta chains. Under the source paper's analysis protocol: Samples had a median of roughly 100,000 TCRs, with a range from 23,224 to 690,600. The Decombinator software suite was used to annotate V, J and CDR3 in the TCR reads. For PS versus PT1 abundance plots, all samples were subsampled to the same number of TCRs (28,000). Expanded TCRs were defined as absent before sensitization and observed at least eight times at the 2-week time point. TCRdb redid the processing of the public reads, applying fastp at Q25 and MiXCR, and retained in-frame beta chains. When rows share a CDR3 protein, they turn into one entry using the most common DNA and genes. The V and J calls and clone size are TCRdb's, not the authors'. The sample table lists about 120,000 distinct CDR3 sequences, 12% of them with a count of one. Around 1.5% of the sample is in the top ten clones.

V drops 6 bases and J drops 2 bases, leaving 10 bases in between. The germline V gene (reference sequence) provides CDR1 MNHNY and CDR2 SVGAGI. Counted from cysteine to phenylalanine, this CDR3 has 14 amino acids. Left in the record is the CDR3 DNA by itself, 42 bases read in frame from the first base. In this sample, this clonotype turned up a few times. What antigen it recognizes has not been identified. No qualities accompany the bases; no much larger clone lies one base away. The intended sense of this specimen's time point label: patch test 1, 2 weeks after DPC sensitization. In the paper's terms, the treatment or condition label means: therapeutic diphenylcyclopropenone sensitization with weekly scalp DPC. Blood at each patch-test visit was drawn before the patch test was applied. Patients were eligible if aged 18 to 70, diagnosed with alopecia and judged suitable for DPC therapy, and pregnant patients were excluded. Total RNA was isolated from unfractionated whole blood collected in Tempus Blood RNA tubes.

The full study reports these points: The number of PT1 expanded TCRs positively correlated with patch test score, significant at thresholds 8, 16 and 32 but not 4. Alopecia, a presumed autoimmune disease, was present in all patients, so the immune response of the patients might differ from that of healthy individuals. The number of TCRs above 1 in 1000 frequency did not change with DPC sensitization; there was no evidence of global repertoire structure alterations. After repeated subsampling, the strength of the expansion versus patch-test correlation and the threshold at which it became significant changed. Expanded TCRs formed significantly more large CDR3 similarity clusters than pre-sensitization or healthy control sets, consistent with antigen-driven responses.

This receptor was identified in a woman in her fifties or sixties with alopecia areata. Some clones in this sample may be carry-over from other donors' samples. The rearrangement combines TRBV6-6 with TRBJ2-2; TRBD2 is possibly the D segment (5 matching bases). The starting material was whole blood, obtained in connection with sensitization to the hapten diphenylcyclopropenone (DPC). In nucleotides, the sequence is TGTGCCAGCAGGAGCGGACCTAACACCGGGGAGCTGTTTTTT. Its protein reads: CASRSGPNTGELFF.